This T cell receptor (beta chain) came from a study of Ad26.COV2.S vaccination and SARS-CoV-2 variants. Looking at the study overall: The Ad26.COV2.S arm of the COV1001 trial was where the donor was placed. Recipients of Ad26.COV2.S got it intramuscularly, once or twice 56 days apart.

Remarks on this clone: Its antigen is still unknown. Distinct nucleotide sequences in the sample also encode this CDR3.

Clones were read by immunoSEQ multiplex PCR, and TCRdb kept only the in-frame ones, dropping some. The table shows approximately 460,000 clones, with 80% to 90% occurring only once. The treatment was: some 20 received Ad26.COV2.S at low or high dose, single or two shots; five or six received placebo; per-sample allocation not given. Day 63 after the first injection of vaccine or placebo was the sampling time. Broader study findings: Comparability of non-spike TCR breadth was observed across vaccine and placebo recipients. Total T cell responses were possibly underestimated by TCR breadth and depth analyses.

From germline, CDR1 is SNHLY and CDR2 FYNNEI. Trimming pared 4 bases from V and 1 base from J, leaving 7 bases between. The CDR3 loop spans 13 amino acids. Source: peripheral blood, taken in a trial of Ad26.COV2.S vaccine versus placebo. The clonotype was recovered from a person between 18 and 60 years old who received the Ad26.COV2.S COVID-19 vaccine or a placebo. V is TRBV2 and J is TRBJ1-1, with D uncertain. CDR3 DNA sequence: TGTGCCAGCAGTGGCCAGCCGAACACTGAAGCTTTCTTT. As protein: CASSGQPNTEAFF.